This entry is about one T cell receptor beta chain. This entry comes from a study of blood T cell repertoires in COVID-19. Original analysis: Nucleated cell number was recorded as an estimate derived from reference gene primer amplification. TCRdb's copy holds only in-frame clones and misses some; the assay was immunoSEQ multiplex PCR. Clone size and the V and J calls come from that table; the DNA yielded D and trimming. The repertoire holds about 250,000 clones, about 89% seen once, with around 1.5% in the top ten. This sequence originates from a woman aged 55 to 70 who had recovered from COVID-19. Sequences were obtained from peripheral blood.

The DNA of the CDR3 is TGTGCCAGCAGCGTAGGACAGGCTCGCTCCTATAATTCACCCCTCCACTTT. This translates into CASSVGQARSYNSPLHF. The chain has TRBV9 and TRBJ1-6; D is perhaps TRBD1 (6 bases). The V and J ends lost 0 bases and 0 bases respectively, with 10 bases between them. Per germline, CDR1 SGDLS and CDR2 YYNGEE. The CDR3 contains 17 residues.